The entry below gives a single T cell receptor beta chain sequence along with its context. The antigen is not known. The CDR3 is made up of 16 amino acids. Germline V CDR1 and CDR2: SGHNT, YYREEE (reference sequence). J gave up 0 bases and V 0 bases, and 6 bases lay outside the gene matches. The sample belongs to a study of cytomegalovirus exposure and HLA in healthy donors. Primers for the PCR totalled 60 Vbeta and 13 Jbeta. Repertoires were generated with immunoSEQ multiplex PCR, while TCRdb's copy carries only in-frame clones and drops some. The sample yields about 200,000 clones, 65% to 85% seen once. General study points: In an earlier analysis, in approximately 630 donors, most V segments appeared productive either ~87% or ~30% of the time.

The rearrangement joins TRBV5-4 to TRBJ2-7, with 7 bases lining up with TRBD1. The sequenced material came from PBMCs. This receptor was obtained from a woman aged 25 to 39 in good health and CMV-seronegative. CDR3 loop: CASSLEGQGDSYEQYF. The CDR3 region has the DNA TGTGCCAGCAGCTTGGAAGGCCAGGGGGACTCCTACGAGCAGTACTTC. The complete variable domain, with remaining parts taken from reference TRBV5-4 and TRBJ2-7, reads ETGVTQSPTHLIKTRGQQVTLRCSSQSGHNTVSWYQQALGQGPQFIFQYYREEENGRGNFPPRFSGLQFPNYSSELNVNALELDDSALYLCASSLEGQGDSYEQYFGPGTRLTVT.